This record looks at one T cell receptor (beta chain) sequence and its context. No antigen is known for it. V was shortened by 5 bases and J by 1 base, with 8 bases between the two germline ends. The CDR3 totals 13 residues. CDR1 GTSNPN and CDR2 SVGIG come from the germline V gene (reference sequence). These data originate in a study of CD8+ T cells in alopecia areata. General observations from the study: In scalp samples, resident alphabeta T cells of normal skin are also sequenced.

The sequencing template was cDNA reverse transcribed from extracted RNA. The repertoire was sequenced with immunoSEQ multiplex PCR; TCRdb's copy has only in-frame clones and lacks some. In the table there are about 190,000 clones, approximately 60% of which are singletons. Specified treatment: oral pan-JAK inhibitor, 5-10 mg twice daily. The chain joins TRBV30 to TRBJ2-2; perhaps TRBD1 as D (5 bases). The TCR comes from a human donor with alopecia areata. Material: CD4+ T cells sorted from blood, obtained at week 4, from a patient treated with tofacitinib. The CDR3 DNA sequence: TGTGCCTGGGACGACAGGAACACCGGGGAGCTGTTTTTT. Encoded protein: CAWDDRNTGELFF.